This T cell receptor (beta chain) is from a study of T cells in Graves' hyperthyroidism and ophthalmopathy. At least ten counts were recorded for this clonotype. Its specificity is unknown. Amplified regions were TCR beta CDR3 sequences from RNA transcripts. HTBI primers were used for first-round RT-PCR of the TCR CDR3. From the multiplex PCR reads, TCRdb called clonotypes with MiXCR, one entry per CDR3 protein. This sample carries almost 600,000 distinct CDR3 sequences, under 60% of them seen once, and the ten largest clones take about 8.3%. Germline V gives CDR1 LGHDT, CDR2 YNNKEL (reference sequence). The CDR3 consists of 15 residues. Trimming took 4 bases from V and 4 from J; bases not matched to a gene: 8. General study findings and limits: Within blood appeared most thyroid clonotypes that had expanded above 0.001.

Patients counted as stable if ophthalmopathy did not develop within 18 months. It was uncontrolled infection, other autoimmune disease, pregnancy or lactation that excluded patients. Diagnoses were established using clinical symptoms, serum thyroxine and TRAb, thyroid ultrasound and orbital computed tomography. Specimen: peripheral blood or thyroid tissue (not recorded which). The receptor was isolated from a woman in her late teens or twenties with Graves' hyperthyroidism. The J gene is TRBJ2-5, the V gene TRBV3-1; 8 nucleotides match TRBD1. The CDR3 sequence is CASSRPGGIGETQYF. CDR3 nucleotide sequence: TGTGCCAGCAGCCGCCCAGGGGGCATCGGAGAGACCCAGTACTTC.